The source of this TCR beta chain is a study of T cell repertoires in cytomegalovirus infection (dated by TCRdb to the late 2010s). Study-level background: The peptide stimulations were aimed at well-studied HLA-B-restricted epitopes as well as recently identified HLA-C-restricted CMV epitopes, whose presentation resists viral immunomodulation. Donor HLA type was relevant to the analysis, as public TCR beta signatures indicated carriage of CMV infection together with the matching HLA type.

Sequencer: Illumina HiSeq 1500. TCRdb reprocessed the public reads (quality trimming at Q25 with fastp, clone calling with MiXCR) and kept in-frame beta chains. Duplicate CDR3 protein sequences are folded into a single record with the most common DNA and genes. Recorded for this sample are some 800,000 distinct CDR3 sequences; 32% of them occurred a single time. The ten largest account for around an eighth of the sample. The paper as a whole reports these results and caveats: The ex vivo response was dominated by HLA-C-restricted CMV-specific TCR beta clonotypes, which also provided the single most frequent clonotype in two of eight donors. In both this cohort and an independent roughly 350-donor cohort, the cumulative frequency of public TCR beta family members distinguished carriers of CMV infection plus the relevant HLA type.

This clonotype was recorded a few times. The clone's antigen remains unknown. Qualities for individual bases were not recorded, and no much larger clone is one base off. The germline V gene encodes CDR1 SEHNR and CDR2 FQNEAQ (reference sequence). V sheds 2 bases and J sheds 5 bases, leaving 7 bases between their ends. From cysteine to phenylalanine, the CDR3 is 13 amino acids long. CDR3 DNA only is kept here, 39 bases in frame from base 1. The intended sense of this specimen's treatment or condition label: in vitro stimulation with specific CMV peptide epitopes to enrich CMV-specific T cells. Sequencing used cultured CD8+ T cells from PBMCs, obtained from culture after CMV antigen stimulation. The chain is assembled from TRBV7-9 and TRBJ2-1; no D gene can be assigned with confidence. The sequence derives from a human donor in good health (CMV status not recorded). Some clones in this sample may be carry-over from other donors' samples. The CDR3 region reads CASSLLAHNEQFF. The nucleotides read TGTGCCAGCAGCTTATTGGCGCACAATGAGCAGTTCTTC.